Each of the 22 T cell receptor beta chains below was sequenced from the same sample in a study of OX40 agonist ivuxolimab in advanced cancers. Clones were read by immunoSEQ multiplex PCR, and TCRdb kept only the in-frame ones, dropping some. This table has 30,000 to 35,000 clones, roughly 80% appearing once. Sequenced material: CD4+ or CD8+ T cells sorted from blood, taken in a trial of the OX40 agonist ivuxolimab. These receptors all stem from an adult with an advanced solid tumor such as melanoma, head and neck, liver or kidney cancer.

V and J are TRBV5-8 and TRBJ2-7; no definite D call. V lost 4 bases and J 4 bases, leaving 9 bases between the germline ends. Per the germline V gene, CDR1 is SGHTS and CDR2 is YDEGEE. The CDR3 runs to 12 residues. This CDR3 is CASSPWAYEQYF. CDR3 nucleotides: TGTGCCAGCAGCCCATGGGCGTACGAGCAGTACTTC.

The chain joins TRBV2 to TRBJ1-2; TRBD1 matches 9 bases. The CDR3 totals 14 residues. V was pared by 6 bases and J by 1 base, with 3 bases of the junction left unmatched. CDR1 is SNHLY and CDR2 is FYNNEI in the germline V gene. CDR3 sequence reads: CASRGTGRNYGYTF. CDR3 sequence (DNA): TGTGCCAGCAGGGGGACAGGGCGTAACTATGGCTACACCTTC. The entire variable domain, with the rest obtained from reference TRBV2 and TRBJ1-2, is as follows: EPEVTQTPSHQVTQMGQEVILRCVPISNHLYFYWYRQILGQKVEFLVSFYNNEISEKSEIFDDQFSVERPDGSNFTLKIRSTKLEDSAMYFCASRGTGRNYGYTFGSGTRLTVV.

The V gene is TRBV20-1, the J gene TRBJ1-2; D is undetermined. V lost 6 bases, J lost 8 bases, and 7 bases lay in between. CDR1 and CDR2 (germline): DFQATT, SNEGSKA (reference sequence). The CDR3 consists of 9 residues. DNA for the CDR3: TGCAGTGCAAGGACGGGCTACACCTTC. It specifies CSARTGYTF.

The chain's CDR3 is CASSTLRLQSRANVLTF. CDR3 in DNA: TGTGCCAGCAGCACTTTAAGGTTACAAAGTCGGGCCAACGTCCTGACTTTC. The chain employs TRBV4-2 and TRBJ2-6; no firm D call. Germline lookup yields CDR1 LGHNA and CDR2 YNFKEQ. V shed 5 bases and J shed 5 bases, with 19 bases lying between them. CDR3 length equals 17 residues.

The chain uses TRBV29-1 and TRBJ2-5; D not resolved. The V gene's germline CDR1 is SQVTM and CDR2 ANQGSEA. The CDR3 has 13 residues. Trimming removed 0 bases from V and 3 bases from J, with 8 bases in between. The CDR3 spells CSVEDRRKETQYF. In DNA form, the CDR3 reads TGCAGCGTTGAAGATAGGCGGAAAGAGACCCAGTACTTC.

This clone rates as medium-sized. The rearrangement uses TRBV6-1 and TRBJ2-5; a weak D match, TRBD1 (6 bases). The CDR3 spans 15 residues. V lost 1 base, J lost 2 bases, and 11 bases lay in between. CDR1 and CDR2 (germline): MNHNS, SASEGT. The CDR3 is CASSEGAGEQETQYF. The DNA of the CDR3 is TGTGCCAGCAGTGAAGGCGCAGGGGAACAAGAGACCCAGTACTTC.

V gene TRBV4-2 combines with J gene TRBJ2-5; D is unresolved. This CDR3 is 17 amino acids long. V lost 1 base to trimming and J lost 5 bases, with 20 bases between them. The germline gives CDR1 LGHNA, CDR2 YNFKEQ. The CDR3 DNA is TGTGCCAGCAGCCAAGGGTTAGGTGTAGCAACTGTGGAGACCCAGTACTTC. This encodes CASSQGLGVATVETQYF.

The chain has TRBV20-1 and TRBJ1-2; D is undetermined. Per the germline V gene, CDR1 is DFQATT and CDR2 is SNEGSKA (reference sequence). The CDR3 loop spans 8 amino acids. V lost 3 bases to trimming and J lost 8 bases, with 1 base between them. CDR3: CSASGYTF. The CDR3 bases are TGCAGTGCTAGCGGCTACACCTTC.

This rearrangement joins TRBV30 to TRBJ1-2; TRBD1 is a possible D gene (6 bases). The germline V and J ends were trimmed by 5 bases and 1 base, with 11 bases remaining between them. CDR1 GTSNPN and CDR2 SVGIG come from the germline V gene (reference sequence). The CDR3 length is 13 residues. CDR3 region: CAWLDRINYGYTF. In nucleotides, the CDR3 is TGTGCCTGGTTGGACAGAATTAACTATGGCTACACCTTC.

This chain connects TRBV30 to TRBJ1-2, with TRBD1 matching over 9 bases. The CDR3 contains 12 residues. Germline lookup yields CDR1 GTSNPN and CDR2 SVGIG (reference sequence). The ends lost 1 base at V and 6 bases at J; junction bases unmatched: 0. CDR3 loop: CAWSGTGDGYTF. The CDR3 coding sequence is TGTGCCTGGAGTGGGACAGGGGATGGCTACACCTTC.

This chain links TRBV2 with TRBJ2-2; weak D call: TRBD1 (6 bases). The CDR3 is 18 residues long. V was clipped by 5 bases and J by 4 bases, with 23 bases between them. From germline, CDR1 is SNHLY and CDR2 FYNNEI. The CDR3 sequence: CASSFRPGHPTGTGELFF. CDR3 DNA: TGTGCCAGCAGTTTTCGACCGGGACATCCTACGGGCACCGGGGAGCTGTTTTTT.

This clone was seen once. This chain links TRBV2 with TRBJ2-1; the D gene is possibly TRBD2 (6 bases). The CDR3 loop spans 17 amino acids. From germline, CDR1 is SNHLY and CDR2 FYNNEI. Trimming pared 2 bases from V and 5 bases from J, leaving 19 bases between. CDR3 residues: CASSETVWGVRNNEQFF. The CDR3 DNA is TGTGCCAGCAGTGAAACGGTCTGGGGGGTAAGGAACAATGAGCAGTTCTTC.

This chain connects TRBV9 to TRBJ2-1; possible D gene TRBD1, 6 bases. This CDR3 region has 14 residues. With 0 bases removed from V and 7 bases from J, the gap between germline ends came to 11 bases. CDR1 and CDR2 from the germline V gene are SGDLS and YYNGEE. The CDR3 protein is CASSVGGGLNEQFF. The CDR3, as DNA: TGTGCCAGCAGCGTAGGTGGGGGCCTAAATGAGCAGTTCTTC.

The chain carries TRBV15 and TRBJ1-5, with a tentative D call TRBD1 (5 bases). Per germline, CDR1 LNHNV and CDR2 YYDKDF (reference sequence). Trimming pared 3 bases from V and 9 bases from J, leaving 12 bases between. This CDR3 contains 13 residues. Written as DNA, the CDR3 is TGTGCCACCAGCAGGGTCGACGGGGCGCCCCAGCATTTT. It translates to CATSRVDGAPQHF.

This clone was observed once. The CDR3 DNA reads as TGTGCCAGCAGGGGGGACAGGCTCGGCGAGCAGTACTTC. Protein sequence: CASRGDRLGEQYF. This chain connects TRBV2 to TRBJ2-7; 8 positions match TRBD1. The CDR3 spans 13 residues. Germline CDR1 is SNHLY and CDR2 is FYNNEI. With 6 bases clipped from V and 6 bases from J, the junction kept 7 bases outside the gene matches.

The chain employs TRBV5-1 and TRBJ2-5; 9 bases agree with TRBD1. This CDR3 comprises 15 residues. The germline V gene has CDR1 SGHRS and CDR2 YFSETQ. J gave up 5 bases and V 0 bases, and 5 bases lay outside the gene matches. The CDR3 DNA reads TGCGCCAGCAGCTTGGAACAGGGGGCAGGGGAGACCCAGTACTTC. This sequence encodes CASSLEQGAGETQYF.

This chain connects TRBV29-1 to TRBJ2-2; D perhaps matches TRBD2 (5 bases). V was shortened by 7 bases and J by 4 bases, with 10 bases between the two germline ends. Germline V lookup: CDR1 SQVTM, CDR2 ANQGSEA. This CDR3 has 12 residues. CDR3 nucleotides: TGCAGCGGACGGGATTCCACCGGGGAGCTGTTTTTT. The encoded protein is CSGRDSTGELFF.

This chain links TRBV15 with TRBJ1-5; D is uncertain. Trimming removed 2 bases at V and 1 base at J, with 9 bases between. The CDR3 is made up of 15 amino acids. CDR1 and CDR2 from the germline V gene are LNHNV and YYDKDF (reference sequence). The CDR3 is CATSRPRRSNQPQHF. In nucleotides, the CDR3 is TGTGCCACCAGCAGACCTAGGAGGAGCAATCAGCCCCAGCATTTT.

The V gene is TRBV4-1, the J gene TRBJ1-1; no clear D. Trimming shortened V by 0 bases and J by 1 base, and 9 bases separated the two germline ends. Germline V gene data show CDR1 as MGHRA and CDR2 as YSYEKL. CDR3 length: 15 amino acids. The CDR3 is CASSQDPLGNTEAFF. The DNA of the CDR3 is TGCGCCAGCAGCCAAGATCCGCTTGGGAACACTGAAGCTTTCTTT.

The J gene is TRBJ2-3, the V gene TRBV7-9; the D gene is possibly TRBD2 (5 bases). The germline gives CDR1 SEHNR, CDR2 FQNEAQ (reference sequence). The CDR3 is 13 amino acids. Trimming took off 5 bases at V and 3 bases at J, with 9 bases between the two ends. CDR3 amino acids: CASSPPGTDTQYF. CDR3 sequence (DNA): TGTGCCAGCAGCCCCCCGGGGACAGATACGCAGTATTTT.

The J gene is TRBJ2-2, the V gene TRBV13, with D possibly being TRBD1 or TRBD2 (5 bases each). The V gene lost 2 bases and the J gene lost 9 bases, with 10 bases spanning the gap. Germline V gene sequence: CDR1 PRHDT, CDR2 FYEKMQ (reference sequence). The CDR3 has 13 residues. CDR3 sequence reads: CASSLWGLRELFF. The CDR3 bases are TGTGCCAGCAGCTTATGGGGGTTGAGGGAGCTGTTTTTT.

The chain is built from TRBV5-1 and TRBJ2-1, with no clear D. Germline CDR1 is SGHRS and CDR2 is YFSETQ. This CDR3 is built from 12 residues. The germline V and J ends were trimmed by 4 bases and 8 bases, with 10 bases remaining between them. The DNA of the CDR3 is TGCGCCAGCAGCGATAGGAATGATGAGCAGTTCTTC. Its translation is CASSDRNDEQFF.